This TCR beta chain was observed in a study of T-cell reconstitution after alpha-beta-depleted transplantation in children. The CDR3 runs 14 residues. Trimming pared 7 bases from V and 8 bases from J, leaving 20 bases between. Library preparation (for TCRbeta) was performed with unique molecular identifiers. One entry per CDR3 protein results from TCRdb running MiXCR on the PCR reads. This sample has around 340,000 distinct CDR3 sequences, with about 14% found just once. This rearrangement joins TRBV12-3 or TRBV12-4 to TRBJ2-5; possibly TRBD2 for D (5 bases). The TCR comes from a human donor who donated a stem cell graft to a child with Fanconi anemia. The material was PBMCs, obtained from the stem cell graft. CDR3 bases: TGTGCCAGCACCCAAGCGAGCGGACGGTCAACCCAGTACTTC. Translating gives CASTQASGRSTQYF.